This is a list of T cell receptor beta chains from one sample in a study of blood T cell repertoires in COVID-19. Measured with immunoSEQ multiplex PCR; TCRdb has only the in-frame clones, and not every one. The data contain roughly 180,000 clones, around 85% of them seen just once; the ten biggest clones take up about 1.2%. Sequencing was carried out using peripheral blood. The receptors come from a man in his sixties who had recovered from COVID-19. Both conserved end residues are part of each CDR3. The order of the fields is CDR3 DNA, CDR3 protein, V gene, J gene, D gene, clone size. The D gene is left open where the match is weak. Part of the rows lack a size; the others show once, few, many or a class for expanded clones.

cdr3_nt: TGTGCCAGCAGCTCCACAGGGTATGACGGGGAGCTGTTTTTT
cdr3_aa: CASSSTGYDGELFF
v_call: TRBV5-4
j_call: TRBJ2-2
d_call: .
clone_size: .

cdr3_nt: TGTGCCAGCAGTTACGGTTGGTCCGGTAGTCAGTACTTC
cdr3_aa: CASSYGWSGSQYF
v_call: TRBV6-2/TRBV6-3
j_call: TRBJ2-4
d_call: .
clone_size: .

cdr3_nt: TGTGCCAGTAGCCTCGGGGGGGGGACATATGGCTACACCTTC
cdr3_aa: CASSLGGGTYGYTF
v_call: TRBV19
j_call: TRBJ1-2
d_call: .
clone_size: .

cdr3_nt: TGCGCCAGCAGCTTGGATTGGGGGCGAGAGGCCTACGAGCAGTACTTC
cdr3_aa: CASSLDWGREAYEQYF
v_call: TRBV5-1
j_call: TRBJ2-7
d_call: .
clone_size: .

cdr3_nt: TGTGCCAGCAGCGATGGACTAGCCAAAAACATTCAGTACTTC
cdr3_aa: CASSDGLAKNIQYF
v_call: TRBV9
j_call: TRBJ2-4
d_call: .
clone_size: .

cdr3_nt: TGTGCCAGCAGCTATGAACCCACGGTGCGGGACTATGGCTACACCTTC
cdr3_aa: CASSYEPTVRDYGYTF
v_call: TRBV11-1
j_call: TRBJ1-2
d_call: .
clone_size: .

cdr3_nt: TGTGCCAGCAGCTCGCGGGGAAAGAGCTACACTGAAGCTTTCTTT
cdr3_aa: CASSSRGKSYTEAFF
v_call: TRBV7-8
j_call: TRBJ1-1
d_call: .
clone_size: .

cdr3_nt: TGTGCCAGCATGTTGGGACAGGGGGCGTTTCTCTACGAGCAGTACTTC
cdr3_aa: CASMLGQGAFLYEQYF
v_call: TRBV27
j_call: TRBJ2-7
d_call: TRBD1
clone_size: .

cdr3_nt: TGTGCCAGCACCCCGACAGGCGCCTATGGCTACACCTTC
cdr3_aa: CASTPTGAYGYTF
v_call: TRBV27
j_call: TRBJ1-2
d_call: .
clone_size: .

cdr3_nt: TGTGCTAGTGGCCGGGGACAGGGCCCCGAAAAACTGTTTTTT
cdr3_aa: CASGRGQGPEKLFF
v_call: TRBV12-5
j_call: TRBJ1-4
d_call: TRBD1
clone_size: .

cdr3_nt: TGTGCCAGCAGCTTCGGGCAGGGGGTCCACGAGCAGTACTTC
cdr3_aa: CASSFGQGVHEQYF
v_call: TRBV5-6
j_call: TRBJ2-7
d_call: TRBD1
clone_size: .

cdr3_nt: TGTGCCAGCAGTTTACAGGGACAGGGGACAGATACGCAGTATTTT
cdr3_aa: CASSLQGQGTDTQYF
v_call: TRBV7-2
j_call: TRBJ2-3
d_call: TRBD1
clone_size: .

cdr3_nt: TGTGCCAGCAGTTCCCCGGACAGAGGGAGCAATCAGCCCCAGCATTTT
cdr3_aa: CASSSPDRGSNQPQHF
v_call: TRBV6-5
j_call: TRBJ1-5
d_call: .
clone_size: .

cdr3_nt: TGTGCCAGCTCCCTACAGGGCACAGATACGCAGTATTTT
cdr3_aa: CASSLQGTDTQYF
v_call: TRBV25-1
j_call: TRBJ2-3
d_call: .
clone_size: .

cdr3_nt: TGTGCCAGCAGCCAGAGGATGAACACTGAAGCTTTCTTT
cdr3_aa: CASSQRMNTEAFF
v_call: TRBV6-2/TRBV6-3
j_call: TRBJ1-1
d_call: .
clone_size: few

cdr3_nt: TGTGCCAGCAGTGAGACAGGGGACTATGGCTACACCTTC
cdr3_aa: CASSETGDYGYTF
v_call: TRBV6-1
j_call: TRBJ1-2
d_call: TRBD1
clone_size: .

cdr3_nt: TGTGCCAGCAGCCTCAGGGGGAACACTGAAGCTTTCTTT
cdr3_aa: CASSLRGNTEAFF
v_call: TRBV12-3/TRBV12-4
j_call: TRBJ1-1
d_call: .
clone_size: .

cdr3_nt: TGTGCCAGCAGTAAACAGGGGTACCAAGAGACCCAGTACTTC
cdr3_aa: CASSKQGYQETQYF
v_call: TRBV6-2/TRBV6-3
j_call: TRBJ2-5
d_call: TRBD1
clone_size: .

cdr3_nt: TGTGCCAGTAGTATAGGTGAAGGGACAATCGCGGTAGATCAGCCCCAGCATTTT
cdr3_aa: CASSIGEGTIAVDQPQHF
v_call: TRBV19
j_call: TRBJ1-5
d_call: .
clone_size: once

cdr3_nt: TGTGCCAGCGGGCGGGGGGAGACCCAGTACTTC
cdr3_aa: CASGRGETQYF
v_call: TRBV6-5
j_call: TRBJ2-5
d_call: TRBD2
clone_size: once

cdr3_nt: TGCGCCAGCAGCTTTAGAGACAGGCAAGAGACCCAGTACTTC
cdr3_aa: CASSFRDRQETQYF
v_call: TRBV5-1
j_call: TRBJ2-5
d_call: .
clone_size: .

cdr3_nt: TGTGCCAGCAGCGTAGCTGGGCCTAGCGGGGGCCAGCAAGAGACCCAGTACTTC
cdr3_aa: CASSVAGPSGGQQETQYF
v_call: TRBV9
j_call: TRBJ2-5
d_call: TRBD2
clone_size: .

cdr3_nt: TGCAGCGTTCTTGTAGGGACAGGGAATTCACCCCTCCACTTT
cdr3_aa: CSVLVGTGNSPLHF
v_call: TRBV29-1
j_call: TRBJ1-6
d_call: TRBD1
clone_size: .

cdr3_nt: TGTGCCAGCCAAGGGGCTAGCGGGGTTGAGCAGTACTTC
cdr3_aa: CASQGASGVEQYF
v_call: TRBV10-3
j_call: TRBJ2-7
d_call: TRBD2
clone_size: .

cdr3_nt: TGTGCCACCAGTGATCCCCAGGGGCTAGGCACAGATACGCAGTATTTT
cdr3_aa: CATSDPQGLGTDTQYF
v_call: TRBV24-1
j_call: TRBJ2-3
d_call: .
clone_size: .

cdr3_nt: TGTGCCAGCAGTTTATCCTGGACTAGCGGGAAATCAGATACGCAGTATTTT
cdr3_aa: CASSLSWTSGKSDTQYF
v_call: TRBV27
j_call: TRBJ2-3
d_call: TRBD2
clone_size: .

cdr3_nt: TGTGCCAGCAGCTCACAGGGGGAGTATGGCTACACCTTC
cdr3_aa: CASSSQGEYGYTF
v_call: TRBV7-2
j_call: TRBJ1-2
d_call: TRBD1
clone_size: .

cdr3_nt: TGTGCCAGCAGTTACATGAGCTCCTATAATTCACCCCTCCACTTT
cdr3_aa: CASSYMSSYNSPLHF
v_call: TRBV6-5
j_call: TRBJ1-6
d_call: .
clone_size: .

cdr3_nt: TGTGCCAGTAGTAATACGGGGGGTAGCAATCAGCCCCAGTATTTT
cdr3_aa: CASSNTGGSNQPQYF
v_call: TRBV19
j_call: TRBJ2-3
d_call: TRBD2
clone_size: .

cdr3_nt: TGTGCCAGCGGCAGGGATCACGAGCAGTACTTC
cdr3_aa: CASGRDHEQYF
v_call: TRBV9
j_call: TRBJ2-7
d_call: .
clone_size: once

cdr3_nt: TGTGCCAGTCTGCGGGAGGGGGCTGGTGAAGCTTTCTTT
cdr3_aa: CASLREGAGEAFF
v_call: TRBV19
j_call: TRBJ1-1
d_call: TRBD1
clone_size: .

cdr3_nt: TGTGCCAGCAGCTTACGTCAGGGAATGAACACTGAAGCTTTCTTT
cdr3_aa: CASSLRQGMNTEAFF
v_call: TRBV13
j_call: TRBJ1-1
d_call: .
clone_size: .

cdr3_nt: TGTGCCATCACGGGGGGGCCGGGAGATACGCAGTATTTT
cdr3_aa: CAITGGPGDTQYF
v_call: TRBV5-8
j_call: TRBJ2-3
d_call: TRBD2
clone_size: .